This T cell receptor beta chain was captured in a study of T cells in Graves' hyperthyroidism and ophthalmopathy. Study context: Upon initial diagnosis and before any treatment, peripheral blood was collected.

Germline V gives CDR1 DFQATT, CDR2 SNEGSKA (reference sequence). The CDR3 is made up of 18 amino acids. V shed 3 bases and J shed 6 bases, with 27 bases lying between them. This clonotype was found many times. Its cognate antigen is unknown. RNA transcripts yielded amplified TCR beta CDR3 regions. HTBI primers were employed in a first-round RT-PCR of the TCR CDR3. TCRdb ran MiXCR on the multiplex PCR reads and lists one entry per CDR3 protein. The sample lists 300,000 to 400,000 distinct CDR3 sequences; about 15% were seen once. Regarding the study as a whole: Researchers report that a 13 V-J model separated ophthalmopathy from stable hyperthyroidism. Most thyroid clonotypes with frequency above 0.001 were detected in blood.

The material sequenced was blood. J is TRBJ1-5 and V is TRBV20-1; TRBD1 is a possible D gene (6 bases). This sequence was found in a woman aged 60 to 75 with Graves' hyperthyroidism. The CDR3 protein is CSASAHVGGGLGSQPQHF. Here the CDR3 DNA reads TGCAGTGCTAGCGCCCATGTGGGCGGGGGCTTAGGTTCTCAGCCCCAGCATTTT.